The present TCR beta chain was sequenced within a study of blood T cell repertoires in COVID-19. Study background: The United States, Italy and Spain provided the acute and convalescent COVID-19 samples. PBMCs, B-cell-depleted T cells, or T cells provided the cDNA or gDNA that made up the material.

Study processing details: Reference gene primer amplification yielded estimated nucleated cell counts. Produced via immunoSEQ multiplex PCR; TCRdb's table is partial and in-frame only. V and J calls and clone size are as listed in that table; D and trimming were resolved from the DNA. The data show over 50,000 clones, around 84% seen once. Trimming cost V 6 bases and J 7 bases; bases outside gene matches: 10. The CDR3 consists of 15 residues. CDR1 is SNHLY and CDR2 is FYNNEI in the germline V gene. The table lists this clone with a few counts. The receptor comes from a man in his sixties or seventies with active COVID-19. This chain uses TRBV2 with TRBJ2-1; 9 nucleotides align to TRBD1. The material sequenced was peripheral blood. This CDR3 is CASSADRGQENEQFF. The CDR3 DNA sequence: TGTGCCAGCAGCGCGGACAGGGGTCAAGAGAATGAGCAGTTCTTC.